These 31 T cell receptor beta chains were sequenced from one sample in a study of blood T cell repertoires in COVID-19. Sequencing was performed with immunoSEQ multiplex PCR; in TCRdb, only in-frame clones are kept and a portion is missing. There are about 40,000 clones in the sample; roughly 84% occur only once, and about 11% lies in the top ten. The sample was peripheral blood. The receptors come from a man aged 60 to 75 with active COVID-19.

The chain couples TRBV3-1 (or the pseudogene TRBV3-2) to TRBJ1-1; TRBD1 agrees at 8 bases. The CDR3 has 14 residues. Germline V gene lookup returns CDR1 LGHDT and CDR2 YNNKEL (reference sequence). V lost 7 bases, J lost 5 bases, and 9 bases stayed unmatched. Here the CDR3 DNA reads TGTGCCAGCACGGGCAGGGGGCGCGGTACTGAAGCTTTCTTT. Translation gives CASTGRGRGTEAFF.

The chain recombines TRBV7-9 with TRBJ2-2, with TRBD2 identical over 11 bases. From germline, CDR1 is SEHNR and CDR2 FQNEAQ (reference sequence). V trimming: 6 bases; J trimming: 0 bases; junction bases outside the gene matches: 6. The CDR3 runs 17 residues. In DNA form, the CDR3 reads TGTGCCAGCAGAGGGACTAGCGGCCCTGCGAACACCGGGGAGCTGTTTTTT. Protein: CASRGTSGPANTGELFF.

The chain combines TRBV7-9 with TRBJ2-2, with 7 positions matching TRBD1. With V trimmed by 7 bases and J by 0 bases, 5 bases remained unmatched. Germline loops: CDR1 SEHNR, CDR2 FQNEAQ (reference sequence). The CDR3 consists of 15 residues. The CDR3 nucleotides are TGTGCCAGCACCCCCGGGACAGCGAACACCGGGGAGCTGTTTTTT. Translating it yields CASTPGTANTGELFF.

The sample holds one count of this clone. The CDR3 region is CASWTDRNDGYTF. CDR3 DNA: TGTGCCAGCTGGACTGACAGGAATGATGGCTACACCTTC. The chain joins TRBV27 to TRBJ1-2; D might be TRBD1 (6 bases). This CDR3 comprises 13 residues. Germline V gives CDR1 MNHEY, CDR2 SMNVEV (reference sequence). Trimming removed 8 bases from V and 6 bases from J, with 16 bases in between.

The rearrangement joins TRBV7-8 to TRBJ1-1, with D perhaps matching TRBD1 (5 bases). The germline V gene has CDR1 SGHVS and CDR2 FQNEAQ. V was cut by 6 bases and J by 1 base, with 9 bases left in between. The CDR3 loop spans 13 amino acids. The CDR3 nucleotides read TGTGCCAGCAGTTTAACAGGGAACACTGAAGCTTTCTTT. Residues: CASSLTGNTEAFF.

The rearrangement joins TRBV28 to TRBJ1-1; 7 bases align to TRBD1. Unmatched junction bases numbered 11, after V lost 3 bases and J lost 1 base. The CDR3 loop spans 17 amino acids. Germline V gives CDR1 MDHEN, CDR2 SYDVKM. The CDR3: CASSFLDYRGGNTEAFF. CDR3 DNA sequence: TGTGCCAGCAGTTTTCTCGACTACAGGGGTGGGAACACTGAAGCTTTCTTT. The full variable domain, with the rest looked up from reference TRBV28 and TRBJ1-1, is DVKVTQSSRYLVKRTGEKVFLECVQDMDHENMFWYRQDPGLGLRLIYFSYDVKMKEKGDIPEGYSVSREKKERFSLILESASTNQTSMYLCASSFLDYRGGNTEAFFGQGTRLTVV.

The V call is TRBV7-2, the J call TRBJ1-6; perhaps TRBD1 as D (6 bases). The CDR3 runs to 15 residues. CDR1 SGHTA and CDR2 FQGNSA come from the germline V gene. The V end was cut by 9 bases, the J end by 7 bases, with 19 bases between. CDR3 residues: CASSLLGAQNSPLHF. In DNA, the CDR3 is TGTGCCAGTTCCCTTTTGGGGGCTCAGAATTCACCCCTCCACTTT. Full variable domain (outside the CDR3, taken from reference TRBV7-2 and TRBJ1-6): GAGVSQSPSNKVTEKGKDVELRCDPISGHTALYWYRQSLGQGLEFLIYFQGNSAPDKSGLPSDRFSAERTGGSVSTLTIQRTQQEDSAVYLCASSLLGAQNSPLHFGNGTRLTVT.

The rearrangement links TRBV5-1 to TRBJ1-4; 9 bases match TRBD1. Per germline, CDR1 SGHRS and CDR2 YFSETQ. After removal of 4 bases from V and 8 bases from J, the junction contained 9 bases not matched to a gene. This CDR3 contains 15 residues. CDR3 sequence reads: CASSSLTGGEEKLFF. CDR3 DNA sequence: TGCGCCAGCAGCAGCCTGACAGGGGGGGAGGAAAAACTGTTTTTT. Filled out from reference TRBV5-1 and TRBJ1-4, the complete variable domain reads KAGVTQTPRYLIKTRGQQVTLSCSPISGHRSVSWYQQTPGQGLQFLFEYFSETQRNKGNFPGRFSGRQFSNSRSEMNVSTLELGDSALYLCASSSLTGGEEKLFFGSGTQLSVL.

The V and J genes are TRBV2 and TRBJ2-2; TRBD2 is a possible D gene (5 bases). Trimming pared 8 bases from V and 3 bases from J, leaving 10 bases between. The CDR3 is made up of 13 amino acids. The germline V gene encodes CDR1 SNHLY and CDR2 FYNNEI. CDR3 in amino acids: CASSSSYTGELFF. CDR3 nucleotides: TGTGCCAGCTCTAGCTCTTACACCGGGGAGCTGTTTTTT.

This clone was observed a few times. J is TRBJ1-5 and V is TRBV19; TRBD1 matches at 8 bases. CDR3 size: 16 residues. Germline CDR1 reads LNHDA; CDR2 reads SQIVND (reference sequence). V dropped 7 bases and J dropped 3; count of bases not matched to a gene: 11. Here the CDR3 DNA reads TGTGCCAGTATGACCACCCGGACAGGGCTCAATCAGCCCCAGCATTTT. Translation gives CASMTTRTGLNQPQHF.

The J gene is TRBJ2-7, the V gene TRBV7-9, with D possibly being TRBD1 (6 bases). Trimming took 7 bases from V and 3 from J, leaving 13 bases between them. The CDR3 is 13 amino acids. CDR1 is SEHNR, CDR2 FQNEAQ, per germline (reference sequence). The CDR3 DNA reads as TGTGCCAGCACACAAAAGACAGGCTACGAGCAGTACTTC. Translation gives CASTQKTGYEQYF.

This clone is a singleton in its sample. The chain couples TRBV10-3 to TRBJ2-5, with D possibly matching TRBD2 (7 bases). Looked up from germline, CDR1 is ENHRY and CDR2 is SYGVKD. This CDR3 comprises 15 residues. Trimming shortened V by 3 bases and J by 5 bases, and 16 bases separated the two germline ends. The CDR3 DNA sequence: TGTGCCATCAGTGAAGGGGGAGGGGGGCGTGAGACCCAGTACTTC. Residues: CAISEGGGGRETQYF.

The genes are TRBV18 and TRBJ1-1, with TRBD1 matching over 7 bases. The CDR3 consists of 15 residues. From germline, CDR1 is KGHSH and CDR2 LQKENI. The V segment lost 3 bases and the J segment 1 base; nucleotides outside the gene matches: 5. CDR3 in amino acids: CASSPRQGGNTEAFF. CDR3 DNA sequence: TGTGCCAGCTCACCCAGACAGGGAGGGAACACTGAAGCTTTCTTT.

V is TRBV6-5 and J is TRBJ2-1, with D perhaps TRBD2 (5 bases). CDR3 length: 16 amino acids. V lost 4 bases and J 1 base, leaving 14 bases between the germline ends. The V gene's germline CDR1 is MNHEY and CDR2 SVGAGI. The CDR3 protein is CASSLGIARSYNEQFF. As DNA, the CDR3 is TGTGCCAGCAGTTTGGGGATAGCGAGATCCTACAATGAGCAGTTCTTC.

J is TRBJ2-2 and V is TRBV10-3; possible D gene TRBD1, 6 bases. V was cut by 6 bases and J by 5 bases, with 13 bases left in between. Germline CDR1 is ENHRY and CDR2 is SYGVKD. This CDR3 is built from 14 residues. In DNA form, the CDR3 reads TGTGCCATCAGGATGGACAGAGAGACCGGGGAGCTGTTTTTT. Its protein is CAIRMDRETGELFF.

The count of this clone is one. The chain couples TRBV6-2 or TRBV6-3 to TRBJ2-3, with D unresolved. CDR1 is MNHEY and CDR2 is SVGEGT in the germline V gene. The CDR3 runs to 11 residues. Trimming removed 5 bases at V and 5 bases at J, with 5 bases between. The CDR3 protein is CASSTGDTQYF. The CDR3 region has the DNA TGTGCCAGCAGTACTGGAGATACGCAGTATTTT.

V usage is TRBV11-2 and J usage is TRBJ2-4; D remains unclear. The CDR3 length is 17 residues. Trimming stripped 0 bases from V and 0 bases from J, with 12 bases between. Germline V lookup: CDR1 SGHAT, CDR2 FQNNGV. Here the CDR3 DNA reads TGTGCCAGCAGCTTAGAAGCTGCGCGGCAAGCCAAAAACATTCAGTACTTC. Its protein product is CASSLEAARQAKNIQYF. The whole variable domain, filled in from reference TRBV11-2 and TRBJ2-4, reads EAGVAQSPRYKIIEKRQSVAFWCNPISGHATLYWYQQILGQGPKLLIQFQNNGVVDDSQLPKDRFSAERLKGVDSTLKIQPAKLEDSAVYLCASSLEAARQAKNIQYFGAGTRLSVL.

The chain employs TRBV7-2 and TRBJ1-2, with D uncertain. Trimming left V 4 bases short and J 3 bases short, with 12 bases between. CDR3 length equals 14 residues. Germline-derived CDR1 and CDR2 are SGHTA and FQGNSA. The CDR3 is CASSSGSDYYGYTF. CDR3 bases: TGTGCCAGCAGCTCGGGATCCGACTACTATGGCTACACCTTC.

The CDR3 reads CASTGLADNEQFF. The CDR3 DNA is TGTGCCAGCACCGGACTAGCGGACAATGAGCAGTTCTTC. The V call is TRBV12-3 or TRBV12-4, the J call TRBJ2-1; 10 bases are a match to TRBD2. The CDR3 totals 13 residues. Trimming took 7 bases from V and 5 from J; bases not matched to a gene: 2.

The J gene is TRBJ2-1, the V gene TRBV9; TRBD2 matches at 12 bases. The CDR3 length is 16 residues. Germline CDR1 is SGDLS and CDR2 is YYNGEE. V lost 0 bases, J lost 12 bases, and 10 bases stayed unmatched. The CDR3 reads CASSVAALAGGNAQFF. CDR3 DNA sequence: TGTGCCAGCAGCGTAGCTGCTCTAGCGGGAGGGAACGCGCAGTTCTTC.

The V call is TRBV7-9, the J call TRBJ2-1, with 8 bases lining up with TRBD1. V was pared by 5 bases and J by 8 bases, with 2 bases of the junction left unmatched. This CDR3 is built from 12 residues. CDR1 SEHNR and CDR2 FQNEAQ come from the germline V gene (reference sequence). The CDR3 spells CASSAGGDEQFF. The CDR3 DNA sequence: TGTGCCAGCAGCGCAGGGGGCGATGAGCAGTTCTTC.

The chain couples TRBV27 to TRBJ2-3; 9 positions match TRBD2. V dropped 5 bases and J dropped 2; count of bases not matched to a gene: 8. Looked up from germline, CDR1 is MNHEY and CDR2 is SMNVEV (reference sequence). The CDR3 is 16 residues long. The CDR3 spells CASSTARLAATDTQYF. The DNA of the CDR3 is TGTGCCAGCAGTACCGCCCGACTAGCGGCCACAGATACGCAGTATTTT.

A few counts support this clone. The chain links TRBV4-1 to TRBJ2-1; 7 bases agree with TRBD2. The CDR3 has 15 residues. V lost 0 bases and J lost 10; bases outside the gene matches: 9. From germline, CDR1 is MGHRA and CDR2 YSYEKL. This CDR3 is CASSQDTAAGYEQFF. The CDR3 DNA reads TGCGCCAGCAGCCAAGACACGGCAGCGGGGTACGAGCAGTTCTTC.

CDR3 coding DNA: TGTGCCAGCAGCTCCACGGGACTAGCGGTTCCTACGCAGTATTTT. Protein: CASSSTGLAVPTQYF. The genes are TRBV7-2 and TRBJ2-3, with 11 bases identical to TRBD2. CDR1 SGHTA and CDR2 FQGNSA come from the germline V gene. After removal of 4 bases from V and 8 bases from J, the junction contained 8 bases not matched to a gene. The CDR3 is 15 amino acids.

The rearrangement joins TRBV7-2 to TRBJ1-2; D is ambiguous. The V end lost 4 bases, the J end lost 6 bases, and 12 bases lay between the germline ends. The CDR3 loop spans 13 amino acids. CDR1 and CDR2 from the germline V gene are SGHTA and FQGNSA. The CDR3 reads CASSSRRRDGYTF. CDR3 nucleotide sequence: TGTGCCAGCAGCTCCAGGAGGAGGGATGGCTACACCTTC.

This chain joins TRBV12-3 or TRBV12-4 and TRBJ2-3; no definite D call. Trimming removed 7 bases at V and 6 bases at J, with 14 bases between. The CDR3 has 13 amino acids. Here the CDR3 DNA reads TGTGCCAGCACCCGGTCCCCCCGTGATACGCAGTATTTT. It translates to CASTRSPRDTQYF.

The chain recombines TRBV5-4 with TRBJ2-1; 11 positions agree with TRBD2. Germline assignment: CDR1 SGHNT and CDR2 YYREEE (reference sequence). The junction had 4 bases not matched to a gene; V was cut back by 4 bases and J by 4 bases. CDR3 length equals 15 residues. CDR3 DNA: TGTGCCAGCAGCCCACTAGCGGGAGCTTACAATGAGCAGTTCTTC. Translating it yields CASSPLAGAYNEQFF.

The chain has TRBV5-1 and TRBJ1-5, with D tentatively TRBD1 (5 bases). CDR1 is SGHRS, CDR2 YFSETQ, per germline. CDR3 length: 14 amino acids. The V end lost 2 bases, the J end lost 2 bases, and 8 bases lay between the germline ends. CDR3 nucleotide sequence: TGCGCCAGCAGCTTCGACAGTCGCAATCAGCCCCAGCATTTT. This gives the protein CASSFDSRNQPQHF.

V is TRBV27 and J is TRBJ2-7, with D unclear. The CDR3 spans 15 residues. The V end lost 6 bases, the J end lost 0 bases, and 15 bases lay between the germline ends. Looked up from germline, CDR1 is MNHEY and CDR2 is SMNVEV (reference sequence). The DNA for the CDR3 is TGTGCCAGCAGGCCCTATCCCGTTAGCTCCTACGAGCAGTACTTC. Protein product: CASRPYPVSSYEQYF.

The gene calls are TRBV5-6 and TRBJ2-7, with 7 bases identical to TRBD2. Germline lookup yields CDR1 SGHDT and CDR2 YYEEEE. The CDR3 has 14 amino acids. The junction had 10 bases not matched to a gene; V was cut back by 4 bases and J by 6 bases. CDR3: CASSRSWGGGEQYF. The CDR3 bases are TGTGCCAGCAGCCGCTCTTGGGGCGGGGGCGAGCAGTACTTC.

The chain is built from TRBV28 and TRBJ2-3; 10 nucleotides align to TRBD1. The CDR3 is 15 amino acids. From germline, CDR1 is MDHEN and CDR2 SYDVKM. V gave up 10 bases and J gave up 3 bases; unmatched junction bases: 10. The CDR3 DNA reads TGTGCCACCAATCCCGGGACAGGGGATACAGATACGCAGTATTTT. This translates into CATNPGTGDTDTQYF.